These T cell receptor beta chains were read from a single sample in a study of cytomegalovirus exposure and HLA in healthy donors. Some clones are missing from TCRdb's copy, which holds only in-frame ones; the method was immunoSEQ multiplex PCR. The data contain some 190,000 clones, over 70% of them seen just once; the ten biggest clones take up roughly 1.5%. Sample: PBMCs. The receptor set was obtained from a young man in good health and CMV-seronegative. CDR3s include the opening cysteine and the closing phenylalanine or tryptophan. Each record gives: D gene, clone size, V gene, J gene, CDR3 length, CDR3 protein, CDR3 DNA. D genes are given only for firm matches. Size values are once, few and many counts, or a class for expanded clones, and some rows have none.

TRBD2	NA	TRBV13	TRBJ2-7	18	CASSLVGKGTSVSYEQYF	TGTGCCAGCAGCTTAGTTGGAAAGGGGACTAGCGTCTCCTACGAGCAGTACTTC
NA	NA	TRBV6-5	TRBJ2-7	15	CASSYSQGRGGEQYF	TGTGCCAGCAGTTACTCTCAGGGACGTGGGGGGGAGCAGTACTTC
TRBD2	few	TRBV5-4	TRBJ2-5	15	CASSLRAGGPETQYF	TGTGCCAGCAGCTTGAGGGCGGGGGGCCCAGAGACCCAGTACTTC
TRBD2	NA	TRBV13	TRBJ2-1	17	CASSPILTSGRAGEQFF	TGTGCCAGCAGCCCCATTTTAACTAGCGGGAGGGCCGGGGAGCAGTTCTTC
TRBD1	few	TRBV7-9	TRBJ1-4	13	CASSRQGNEKLFF	TGTGCCAGCAGCCGACAGGGAAATGAAAAACTGTTTTTT
NA	few	TRBV5-4	TRBJ2-7	13	CASRYQGRGEQYF	TGTGCCAGCAGGTATCAGGGGCGCGGCGAGCAGTACTTC
TRBD1	NA	TRBV5-5	TRBJ1-2	15	CASSSSGTGGCGYTF	TGTGCCAGCAGCTCATCCGGGACAGGGGGCTGTGGCTACACCTTC
TRBD2	NA	TRBV7-2	TRBJ2-5	15	CASSLAAGRAETQYF	TGTGCCAGCAGCTTAGCTGCCGGGAGGGCAGAGACCCAGTACTTC
TRBD2	NA	TRBV7-8	TRBJ2-3	17	CASSHIAWTSNADTQYF	TGTGCCAGCAGCCATATCGCCTGGACTAGCAACGCAGATACGCAGTATTTT
NA	NA	TRBV5-1	TRBJ1-2	13	CASSWAGGYGYTF	TGCGCCAGCAGCTGGGCTGGAGGATATGGCTACACCTTC
NA	once	TRBV4-1	TRBJ2-5	13	CASSQGGHLGQYF	TGCGCCAGCAGCCAAGGGGGCCACTTAGGGCAGTACTTC
TRBD1	NA	TRBV7-7	TRBJ2-5	14	CASSPGTVQETQYF	TGTGCTAGCAGCCCCGGGACAGTCCAAGAGACCCAGTACTTC
TRBD1	NA	TRBV6-1	TRBJ1-5	15	CASRPEGAFNQPQHF	TGTGCCAGCAGGCCAGAGGGGGCGTTCAATCAGCCCCAGCATTTT
NA	few	TRBV9	TRBJ1-2	14	CASSSVGGDYGYTF	TGTGCCAGCAGCAGCGTAGGGGGAGACTATGGCTACACCTTC
TRBD1	NA	TRBV30	TRBJ1-2	14	CAWQTRDRVGGYTF	TGTGCCTGGCAAACCCGGGACAGGGTTGGTGGCTACACCTTC
NA	NA	TRBV6-1	TRBJ1-4	15	CASREPGLLNEKLFF	TGTGCCAGCAGGGAGCCGGGACTTCTTAATGAAAAACTGTTTTTT
NA	NA	TRBV15	TRBJ1-4	14	CATSDPPGQEKLFF	TGTGCCACCAGCGACCCACCGGGACAAGAAAAACTGTTTTTT
TRBD1	NA	TRBV7-9	TRBJ1-2	15	CASSLQGGFNYGYTF	TGTGCCAGCAGCTTACAAGGGGGCTTTAACTATGGCTACACCTTC
NA	few	TRBV6-1	TRBJ2-2	14	CASSEAGEAGELFF	TGTGCCAGCAGTGAAGCGGGGGAGGCCGGGGAGCTGTTTTTT
TRBD1	few	TRBV28	TRBJ2-7	14	CASTTNRGPYEQYF	TGTGCCAGTACGACAAACAGGGGGCCATACGAGCAGTACTTC
TRBD1	NA	TRBV7-9	TRBJ1-4	14	CASSSDRVGEKLFF	TGTGCCAGCAGCTCGGACAGGGTGGGTGAAAAACTGTTTTTT
NA	NA	TRBV2	TRBJ2-5	14	CASSPGGRLETQYF	TGTGCCAGCAGCCCAGGGGGGCGGCTAGAGACCCAGTACTTC